This T cell receptor (beta chain) is from a study of cytomegalovirus exposure and HLA in healthy donors. Whole-study context: Of some 360 genotyped donors, more than 75% clustered with self-reported Caucasian donors. Study-wide results and caveats: Being productive about 87% or about 30% of the time was typical of most TCR beta V segments in an earlier analysis. An assumption of roughly uniform sequencing depth across donors underlay the presence/absence analyses. Sequencing likely caused a cluster of highly shared sequence variants.

Primers included in the PCR were 60 Vbeta and 13 Jbeta primers. Libraries were prepared by immunoSEQ multiplex PCR; TCRdb keeps only in-frame clonotypes and omits some of them. The table has about 120,000 clones, roughly 80% seen once. This clone was seen only a few times. Its antigen is as yet unknown. This sequence was found in a woman between 45 and 60 years old in good health and CMV-seronegative. What was sequenced was PBMCs.

This CDR3 is CASRGAFVFSEAFF. CDR3 sequence (DNA): TGTGCCAGCAGGGGGGCGTTTGTCTTCTCTGAAGCTTTCTTT. This sequence joins TRBV28 and TRBJ1-1; D is possibly TRBD1 (6 bases). CDR3 length: 14 residues. V was pared by 6 bases and J by 6 bases, with 17 bases between. CDR1 and CDR2 (germline): MDHEN, SYDVKM.